Below, 28 T cell receptor beta chains from the same sample are listed, as sequenced in a study of cytomegalovirus exposure and HLA in healthy donors. Using immunoSEQ multiplex PCR, the repertoire was profiled, and TCRdb retains in-frame clones only, with some absent. The sample shows about 150,000 clones, around nine tenths of them seen only once. Sequencing was carried out using PBMCs. The receptors shown here come from a woman under 30 in good health and CMV-seropositive.

This clone was found once. The rearrangement uses TRBV15 and TRBJ1-3, with a possible D match to TRBD1 (5 bases). The germline gives CDR1 LNHNV, CDR2 YYDKDF (reference sequence). CDR3 size: 17 residues. V gave up 0 bases and J gave up 0 bases, with 12 bases separating them. DNA of the CDR3: TGTGCCACCAGCAGAGATTATGGAGGGGACTCTGGAAACACCATATATTTT. Protein: CATSRDYGGDSGNTIYF.

CDR3 protein: CAWTEGQGAKKLFF. For the CDR3, the DNA is TGTGCCTGGACCGAAGGACAGGGAGCGAAAAAACTGTTTTTT. This chain connects TRBV30 to TRBJ1-4; the match to TRBD1 covers 8 bases. This CDR3 is 14 amino acids long. In germline, CDR1 is GTSNPN, CDR2 SVGIG (reference sequence). Unmatched junction bases numbered 10, after V lost 4 bases and J lost 9 bases.

V gene TRBV7-9 combines with J gene TRBJ2-7; D possibly corresponds to TRBD2 (5 bases). The CDR3 consists of 16 residues. The germline V gene encodes CDR1 SEHNR and CDR2 FQNEAQ (reference sequence). Deletions cut 5 bases from V and 3 bases from J, with 20 bases between. CDR3 region: CASSPGMAPIHYEQYF. DNA of the CDR3: TGTGCCAGCAGCCCGGGAATGGCTCCGATCCACTACGAGCAGTACTTC.

The chain is built from TRBV9 and TRBJ1-3; D is perhaps TRBD1 (5 bases). The CDR3 length is 17 residues. With 0 bases removed from V and 2 bases from J, the gap between germline ends came to 15 bases. From germline, CDR1 is SGDLS and CDR2 YYNGEE. DNA for the CDR3: TGTGCCAGCAGCGTAGAGGTTAGGGCAGGGACTGGAAACACCATATATTTT. This encodes CASSVEVRAGTGNTIYF.

The V call is TRBV6-4, the J call TRBJ2-7, with a weak D call TRBD2 (6 bases). The CDR3 length is 15 residues. V lost 0 bases and J lost 6, with 15 bases in between. Germline lookup yields CDR1 MRHNA and CDR2 SNTAGT. CDR3 in amino acids: CASSDSAETGGEQYF. The CDR3 nucleotides are TGTGCCAGCAGTGACTCGGCGGAGACCGGGGGCGAGCAGTACTTC.

This chain links TRBV15 with TRBJ2-6, with D tentatively TRBD2 (7 bases). Trimming took 4 bases from V and 10 from J, leaving 17 bases between them. Germline-derived CDR1 and CDR2 are LNHNV and YYDKDF (reference sequence). The CDR3 length is 15 residues. The CDR3 sequence is CATSTNREGLNVLTF. The DNA for the CDR3 is TGTGCCACCAGCACTAACAGGGAGGGTCTGAACGTCCTGACTTTC.

The genes are TRBV7-2 and TRBJ2-7; 9 bases map to TRBD1. CDR3 size: 14 residues. Germline CDR1 SGHTA, CDR2 FQGNSA. J lost 6 bases, V lost 5 bases, and 8 bases had no gene match. CDR3 region: CASSPGTGRGEQYF. CDR3 coding DNA: TGTGCCAGCAGCCCAGGGACAGGGAGAGGCGAGCAGTACTTC.

This clone occurred a few times. This chain uses TRBV27 with TRBJ1-5, with 9 bases matching TRBD1. There are 12 residues in the CDR3. The V gene's germline CDR1 is MNHEY and CDR2 SMNVEV (reference sequence). The CDR3 bases are TGTGCGACAGGGGGGAGTAATCAGCCCCAGCATTTT. Encoded protein: CATGGSNQPQHF.

The chain links TRBV2 to TRBJ2-1; 9 bases are a match to TRBD2. From germline, CDR1 is SNHLY and CDR2 FYNNEI. J was trimmed by 7 bases and V by 7 bases; bases with no gene match: 11. The CDR3 length is 15 residues. CDR3 coding DNA: TGTGCCAGCACTTGGGGCGGGAGGGCCGATAATGAGCAGTTCTTC. As protein: CASTWGGRADNEQFF.

The chain uses TRBV7-9 and TRBJ1-5; D may be TRBD1 (6 bases). CDR1 is SEHNR and CDR2 is FQNEAQ in the germline V gene (reference sequence). Trimming stripped 4 bases from V and 5 bases from J, with 12 bases between. The CDR3 totals 14 residues. The CDR3 loop is CASSYGTWDQPQHF. The CDR3 bases are TGTGCCAGCAGCTATGGGACATGGGATCAGCCCCAGCATTTT.

The gene calls are TRBV2 and TRBJ2-4; 8 positions agree with TRBD2. The CDR3 extends over 15 amino acids. Trimming at V came to 3 bases and at J to 9 bases, leaving 10 bases not matched to a gene. Looked up from germline, CDR1 is SNHLY and CDR2 is FYNNEI. The CDR3 coding sequence is TGTGCCAGCAGTGACAGTCCGGGACTAGGTTTCATTCAGTACTTC. Protein: CASSDSPGLGFIQYF.

CDR3 loop: CASSLPTGGRRDKELFF. As DNA, the CDR3 is TGCGCCAGCAGCCTCCCGACTGGCGGGAGACGCGATAAGGAGCTGTTTTTT. V and J are TRBV5-1 and TRBJ2-2, with 7 bases that match TRBD2. With 4 bases clipped from V and 10 bases from J, the junction kept 19 bases outside the gene matches. This CDR3 has 17 residues. From germline, CDR1 is SGHRS and CDR2 YFSETQ.

The chain couples TRBV6-1 to TRBJ2-5, with 9 bases matching TRBD1. The CDR3 has 14 amino acids. Per germline, CDR1 MNHNS and CDR2 SASEGT. Trimming removed 4 bases from V and 4 bases from J; junction bases left unmatched: 4. The CDR3 is CASSGGTGLETQYF. Here the CDR3 DNA reads TGTGCCAGCAGTGGGGGGACAGGGTTAGAGACCCAGTACTTC.

The chain links TRBV9 to TRBJ2-1, with a tentative D call TRBD1 (5 bases). With 0 bases removed from V and 0 bases from J, the gap between germline ends came to 13 bases. CDR1 is SGDLS, CDR2 YYNGEE, per germline. The length of the CDR3 is 17 residues. The CDR3 DNA sequence: TGTGCCAGCAGCGTAGCAGGGTTGGGCAACTCCTACAATGAGCAGTTCTTC. Translating gives CASSVAGLGNSYNEQFF. The full variable domain, rest sourced from reference TRBV9 and TRBJ2-1, is DSGVTQTPKHLITATGQRVTLRCSPRSGDLSVYWYQQSLDQGLQFLIQYYNGEERAKGNILERFSAQQFPDLHSELNLSSLELGDSALYFCASSVAGLGNSYNEQFFGPGTRLTVL.

V gene TRBV5-6 combines with J gene TRBJ2-7, with D tentatively TRBD1 (6 bases). In germline, CDR1 is SGHDT, CDR2 YYEEEE. The CDR3 runs 13 residues. Trimming shortened V by 0 bases and J by 6 bases, and 10 bases separated the two germline ends. The CDR3: CASSLDRDGEQYF. The CDR3 coding sequence is TGTGCCAGCAGCTTGGACAGGGATGGCGAGCAGTACTTC. The full variable domain, rest sourced from reference TRBV5-6 and TRBJ2-7, is DAGVTQSPTHLIKTRGQQVTLRCSPKSGHDTVSWYQQALGQGPQFIFQYYEEEERQRGNFPDRFSGHQFPNYSSELNVNALLLGDSALYLCASSLDRDGEQYFGPGTRLTVT.

This clone was seen more than once but under ten times. The V and J genes are TRBV5-1 and TRBJ1-2; 9 nucleotides line up with TRBD1. The length of the CDR3 is 16 residues. Unmatched junction bases numbered 16, after V lost 7 bases and J lost 6 bases. Germline CDR1 reads SGHRS; CDR2 reads YFSETQ. The CDR3 reads CASGEQSGTGRNGYTF. The CDR3 DNA is TGCGCCAGCGGAGAACAGTCAGGGACAGGGAGGAATGGCTACACCTTC.

The chain combines TRBV4-2 with TRBJ2-7, with D tentatively TRBD2 (7 bases). This CDR3 comprises 15 residues. The V gene lost 3 bases and the J gene lost 2 bases, with 14 bases spanning the gap. The germline V gene encodes CDR1 LGHNA and CDR2 YNFKEQ. CDR3 in amino acids: CASSQSAGDTYEQYF. The CDR3 DNA follows: TGTGCCAGCAGCCAGTCGGCGGGGGACACCTACGAGCAGTACTTC.

V and J are TRBV29-1 and TRBJ1-2, with D possibly TRBD1 on 6 matching bases. This CDR3 has 11 amino acids. Trimming shortened V by 7 bases and J by 6 bases, and 12 bases separated the two germline ends. In germline, CDR1 is SQVTM, CDR2 ANQGSEA. The CDR3 loop reads CSGKQGHGYTF. CDR3 nucleotides: TGCAGCGGGAAACAGGGCCATGGCTACACCTTC.

V gene TRBV4-1 combines with J gene TRBJ2-3; 10 bases map to TRBD1. The V segment lost 1 base and the J segment 1 base; nucleotides outside the gene matches: 11. CDR1 and CDR2 (germline): MGHRA, YSYEKL. There are 19 residues in the CDR3. CDR3 amino acids: CASSQATGGGWGGTDTQYF. CDR3 nucleotide sequence: TGCGCCAGCAGCCAAGCGACAGGGGGCGGTTGGGGAGGCACAGATACGCAGTATTTT.

V usage is TRBV4-3 and J usage is TRBJ1-2; D ambiguous. CDR3 size: 15 residues. Germline CDR1 and CDR2: LGHNA and YSLEER. V was shortened by 0 bases and J by 3 bases, with 11 bases between the two germline ends. Here the CDR3 reads CASSQENGGYYGYTF. The CDR3, as DNA: TGCGCCAGCAGCCAAGAGAATGGCGGGTACTATGGCTACACCTTC.

The chain recombines TRBV5-1 with TRBJ2-5; 7 bases are shared with TRBD2. V was clipped by 4 bases and J by 5 bases; unmatched bases: 17. The CDR3 consists of 17 residues. Per the germline V gene, CDR1 is SGHRS and CDR2 is YFSETQ. This chain's CDR3 is CASSPHGRETSRETQYF. The CDR3, as DNA: TGCGCCAGCAGCCCTCACGGGCGGGAGACCTCCCGTGAGACCCAGTACTTC.

V and J are TRBV5-6 and TRBJ1-4, with TRBD1 identical over 9 bases. CDR3 length: 13 amino acids. Germline CDR1 reads SGHDT; CDR2 reads YYEEEE. V trimming: 4 bases; J trimming: 8 bases; junction bases outside the gene matches: 3. The CDR3 DNA reads as TGTGCCAGCAGCGCCGACAGGGGGGAAAAACTGTTTTTT. Translation gives CASSADRGEKLFF.

The chain carries TRBV13 and TRBJ2-1, with TRBD2 matching 10 bases. The CDR3 is made up of 19 amino acids. Germline assignment: CDR1 PRHDT and CDR2 FYEKMQ (reference sequence). V shed 5 bases and J 1 base; nucleotides not matched to a gene: 14. CDR3 amino acids: CASSPPRDLAGESYNEQFF. The CDR3 coding sequence is TGTGCCAGCAGCCCCCCTCGAGACCTAGCGGGAGAATCCTACAATGAGCAGTTCTTC.

V usage is TRBV28 and J usage is TRBJ1-2; TRBD1 matches at 11 bases. V was clipped by 7 bases and J by 1 base; unmatched bases: 8. Germline V lookup: CDR1 MDHEN, CDR2 SYDVKM. The CDR3 covers 16 residues. This chain's CDR3 is CASIGQGARDNYGYTF. The CDR3 DNA follows: TGTGCCAGCATCGGACAGGGGGCTCGGGATAACTATGGCTACACCTTC.

This clone was picked up one time. V usage is TRBV28 and J usage is TRBJ2-1; 11 bases are shared with TRBD1. The V segment lost 3 bases and the J segment 10 bases; nucleotides outside the gene matches: 8. The germline V gene encodes CDR1 MDHEN and CDR2 SYDVKM. The CDR3 extends over 15 amino acids. The CDR3 region has the DNA TGTGCCAGCAGTTTTGGCGGGACAGGGGGTCGAGAGCAGTTCTTC. It encodes CASSFGGTGGREQFF.

This chain links TRBV7-8 with TRBJ1-2; unclear D gene. V was trimmed by 5 bases and J by 5 bases, leaving 18 bases between them. Germline assignment: CDR1 SGHVS and CDR2 FQNEAQ. This CDR3 contains 15 residues. CDR3 in amino acids: CASSPRGVGRYGYTF. The DNA for the CDR3 is TGTGCCAGCAGCCCCCGCGGGGTCGGACGTTATGGCTACACCTTC. The variable domain in full, completed from reference TRBV7-8 and TRBJ1-2, reads GAGVSQSPRYKVAKRGQDVALRCDPISGHVSLFWYQQALGQGPEFLTYFQNEAQLDKSGLPSDRFFAERPEGSVSTLKIQRTQQEDSAVYLCASSPRGVGRYGYTFGSGTRLTVV.

DNA for the CDR3: TGTGCCAGCAGTGAAATTGTGAGAAAGACTAGCGGGTACGAGCAGTACTTC. Translated, it gives CASSEIVRKTSGYEQYF. The rearrangement links TRBV6-1 to TRBJ2-7; 10 bases map to TRBD2. There are 17 residues in the CDR3. The V and J ends lost 2 bases and 4 bases, in that order; junction bases with no gene match: 11. Germline CDR1 and CDR2: MNHNS and SASEGT.

The chain employs TRBV5-1 and TRBJ2-7, with 7 bases identical to TRBD1. Germline V CDR1 and CDR2: SGHRS, YFSETQ. The CDR3 runs to 15 residues. After removal of 0 bases from V and 4 bases from J, the junction contained 7 bases not matched to a gene. The CDR3 nucleotides are TGCGCCAGCAGCTTGGTATCCGGGACAGAGTACGAGCAGTACTTC. Its protein product is CASSLVSGTEYEQYF.